There are a few counts of the clone carrying this TCR beta chain. Its antigen is not known. Template switching introduced a universal primer site, and the cDNA bore unique molecular identifiers. Each CDR3 protein gets one entry after TCRdb re-called the 5' RACE reads with MiXCR. Of approximately 890,000 distinct CDR3 sequences in the sample, 9% to 15% were seen once. This sample is drawn from a study of identical twins. Whole-study results and caveats: The conclusions drew on cross-sectional statistical analysis instead of tracking the same donors.

The CDR3 has 13 residues. The junction had 6 bases not matched to a gene; V was cut back by 8 bases and J by 3 bases. Germline V gene lookup returns CDR1 ENHRY and CDR2 SYGVKD. These data were also filed under a second study, of yellow fever vaccine responses in identical twins. From that report: Reportedly, the T cell response mounted by twins to vaccine seemed partly convergent, partly personalized.

This chain joins TRBV10-3 and TRBJ2-7, with 8 bases fitting TRBD1. Sequencing was carried out using PBMCs. The source is a woman aged 18 to 35 in good health. CDR3 coding DNA: TGTGCCATCGCGACAGGGGAGCACTACGAGCAGTACTTC. The encoded protein is CAIATGEHYEQYF.